The 23 T cell receptor beta chains below all came from one sample that was sequenced in a study of technical replicates of blood from a handful of donors. Some clones are missing from TCRdb's copy, which holds only in-frame ones; the method was immunoSEQ multiplex PCR. The sample carries roughly 87,000 clones, roughly nine tenths recorded once. The sample consisted of T cells isolated from PBMCs. These receptors were taken from a human donor in good health.

This chain connects TRBV27 to TRBJ2-7, with 8 bases fitting TRBD2. Germline lookup yields CDR1 MNHEY and CDR2 SMNVEV (reference sequence). The CDR3 sequence is 15 residues long. Trimming at V came to 5 bases and at J to 5 bases, leaving 11 bases not matched to a gene. The CDR3 region is CASSPTGGLADEQYF. In DNA, the CDR3 is TGTGCCAGCAGTCCTACTGGCGGACTAGCCGACGAGCAGTACTTC.

The J gene is TRBJ2-5, the V gene TRBV4-3, with 7 nucleotides matching TRBD2. The germline V gene has CDR1 LGHNA and CDR2 YSLEER. Trimming took 0 bases from V and 4 from J; bases not matched to a gene: 5. This CDR3 is 15 amino acids long. The DNA of the CDR3 is TGCGCCAGCAGCCAAGATAGGTGGGGGGGAGAGACCCAGTACTTC. It specifies CASSQDRWGGETQYF.

For the CDR3, the DNA is TGTGCCAGCAGCTGGGGGGAAAGCACAGATACGCAGTATTTT. Translating it yields CASSWGESTDTQYF. The chain joins TRBV5-4 to TRBJ2-3; maybe TRBD2 (6 bases). V lost 3 bases, J lost 0 bases, and 8 bases lay in between. Germline lookup yields CDR1 SGHNT and CDR2 YYREEE (reference sequence). This CDR3 has 14 residues.

The chain joins TRBV5-6 to TRBJ2-1, with D possibly being TRBD2 (5 bases). Germline CDR1 SGHDT, CDR2 YYEEEE. Trimming removed 3 bases at V and 10 bases at J, with 11 bases between. The CDR3 sequence is 12 residues long. CDR3: CASSSNPGEQFF. As DNA, the CDR3 is TGTGCCAGCAGCTCTAATCCGGGGGAGCAGTTCTTC.

This clone was observed once. The genes are TRBV14 and TRBJ2-7; D possibly corresponds to TRBD2 (5 bases). The length of the CDR3 is 13 residues. The germline gives CDR1 SGHDN, CDR2 FVKESK. V was cut by 1 base and J by 1 base, with 5 bases left in between. Here the CDR3 DNA reads TGTGCCAGCAGCCAAGCGGGATCCTACGAGCAGTACTTC. The encoded protein is CASSQAGSYEQYF.

The chain links TRBV28 to TRBJ1-1; no clear D gene. The CDR3 has 15 residues. CDR1 MDHEN and CDR2 SYDVKM come from the germline V gene. Trimming removed 1 base at V and 0 bases at J, with 9 bases between. As DNA, the CDR3 is TGTGCCAGCAGTTTATCGGGGATTATGAACACTGAAGCTTTCTTT. It specifies CASSLSGIMNTEAFF.

CDR3 nucleotide sequence: TGCGCCAGCAGCCAAGAGACTTATTGGACAGGGAGCACAGATACGCAGTATTTT. It is translated as CASSQETYWTGSTDTQYF. The chain has TRBV4-3 and TRBJ2-3; TRBD1 matches at 8 bases. The germline V gene encodes CDR1 LGHNA and CDR2 YSLEER. V lost 0 bases and J lost 0; bases outside the gene matches: 8. The CDR3 extends over 18 amino acids.

This chain uses TRBV7-9 with TRBJ2-3; TRBD2 agrees at 14 bases. V trimming: 5 bases; J trimming: 5 bases; junction bases outside the gene matches: 12. This CDR3 is built from 18 residues. CDR1 SEHNR and CDR2 FQNEAQ come from the germline V gene (reference sequence). The CDR3 protein is CASSLYLTSGRGKDTQYF. DNA of the CDR3: TGTGCCAGCAGCCTATACCTGACTAGCGGGAGGGGGAAAGATACGCAGTATTTT.

The chain links TRBV11-3 to TRBJ1-1; no clear D. Germline lookup yields CDR1 SGHNT and CDR2 YENEEA. The CDR3 is 13 residues long. Deletions cut 5 bases from V and 3 bases from J, with 10 bases between. The CDR3 coding sequence is TGTGCCAGCAGCCGAAACACCTACACTGAAGCTTTCTTT. Its protein product is CASSRNTYTEAFF.

This chain connects TRBV29-1 to TRBJ2-3, with 7 bases fitting TRBD1. Trimming at V came to 7 bases and at J to 2 bases, leaving 9 bases not matched to a gene. CDR3 length: 14 amino acids. The V gene's germline CDR1 is SQVTM and CDR2 ANQGSEA. CDR3 sequence reads: CSAVRGFPTDTQYF. The CDR3 DNA is TGCAGCGCCGTCAGGGGGTTTCCCACAGATACGCAGTATTTT.

This rearrangement joins TRBV7-9 to TRBJ2-5; 7 positions agree with TRBD2. This CDR3 comprises 16 residues. The V gene's germline CDR1 is SEHNR and CDR2 FQNEAQ (reference sequence). V lost 0 bases and J lost 5; bases outside the gene matches: 9. The CDR3 reads CASSLAGGGSSETQYF. CDR3 nucleotides: TGTGCCAGCAGCTTAGCGGGGGGAGGGTCCTCGGAGACCCAGTACTTC.

The rearrangement joins TRBV7-8 to TRBJ2-1; D is ambiguous. Germline V CDR1 and CDR2: SGHVS, FQNEAQ. V was shortened by 5 bases and J by 6 bases, with 11 bases between the two germline ends. The CDR3 is 13 residues long. CDR3: CASSAQPVNEQFF. In nucleotides, the CDR3 is TGTGCCAGCAGCGCACAGCCTGTCAATGAGCAGTTCTTC.

The J gene is TRBJ2-7, the V gene TRBV29-1; TRBD2 matches 9 bases. V was clipped by 4 bases and J by 4 bases; unmatched bases: 5. The CDR3 spans 13 residues. Germline V gives CDR1 SQVTM, CDR2 ANQGSEA. CDR3 protein: CSVGLADLYEQYF. The CDR3 DNA follows: TGCAGCGTTGGACTAGCGGACCTTTACGAGCAGTACTTC.

The V call is TRBV6-1, the J call TRBJ1-2, with D possibly matching TRBD1 (6 bases). This CDR3 has 14 residues. Trimming cost V 0 bases and J 1 base, with 6 bases left between them. Germline V lookup: CDR1 MNHNS, CDR2 SASEGT. CDR3 region: CASSEAGHNYGYTF. Here the CDR3 DNA reads TGTGCCAGCAGTGAAGCGGGACATAACTATGGCTACACCTTC.

The CDR3 nucleotides read TGTGCCAGCAGCGCCTGGGACTCCCACTACGAGCAGTACTTC. It encodes CASSAWDSHYEQYF. This chain uses TRBV9 with TRBJ2-7; maybe TRBD2 (6 bases). Germline V CDR1 and CDR2: SGDLS, YYNGEE. With 3 bases removed from V and 3 bases from J, the gap between germline ends came to 13 bases. The CDR3 contains 14 residues.

The chain combines TRBV30 with TRBJ2-7; 7 bases are shared with TRBD1. V gave up 4 bases and J gave up 5 bases; unmatched junction bases: 5. CDR1 is GTSNPN and CDR2 is SVGIG in the germline V gene (reference sequence). The CDR3 extends over 12 amino acids. The CDR3, as DNA: TGTGCCTGGATGAGGGGGCTAGACGAGCAGTACTTC. It codes for CAWMRGLDEQYF.

The chain joins TRBV6-1 to TRBJ2-1; possibly TRBD1 for D (5 bases). Trimming took 2 bases from V and 2 from J, leaving 13 bases between them. CDR1 is MNHNS and CDR2 is SASEGT in the germline V gene. This CDR3 comprises 16 residues. The CDR3 spells CASSEYGQGAYNEQFF. The CDR3 DNA reads TGTGCCAGCAGTGAATACGGCCAGGGTGCCTACAATGAGCAGTTCTTC.

The chain couples TRBV5-4 to TRBJ2-5; 13 positions agree with TRBD2. Losses at the gene ends were 3 bases for V and 1 base for J; bases not matched to a gene: 12. The CDR3 is made up of 19 amino acids. Germline assignment: CDR1 SGHNT and CDR2 YYREEE (reference sequence). The CDR3 here is CASSWLASGLAGPQETQYF. The CDR3, as DNA: TGTGCCAGCAGCTGGTTGGCGTCGGGACTAGCGGGACCCCAAGAGACCCAGTACTTC. Complete variable domain (other parts from reference TRBV5-4 and TRBJ2-5): ETGVTQSPTHLIKTRGQQVTLRCSSQSGHNTVSWYQQALGQGPQFIFQYYREEENGRGNFPPRFSGLQFPNYSSELNVNALELDDSALYLCASSWLASGLAGPQETQYFGPGTRLLVL.

The rearrangement links TRBV9 to TRBJ2-7, with 8 positions matching TRBD1. Germline lookup yields CDR1 SGDLS and CDR2 YYNGEE. With V trimmed by 0 bases and J by 5 bases, 10 bases remained unmatched. The CDR3 is 16 amino acids. The CDR3 nucleotides read TGTGCCAGCAGCGTAGCGGACAGGGCCGCGTGGCACGAGCAGTACTTC. As protein: CASSVADRAAWHEQYF.

The V and J genes are TRBV12-5 and TRBJ1-2, with D maybe TRBD1 (6 bases). Germline V gene lookup returns CDR1 LGHNT and CDR2 FRNRAP. This CDR3 comprises 14 residues. V was trimmed by 1 base and J by 7 bases, leaving 13 bases between them. The CDR3 loop is CASGLEAGAGGYTF. The CDR3 nucleotides read TGTGCTAGTGGTTTGGAGGCAGGGGCGGGTGGCTACACCTTC. The variable domain in full, with the rest retrieved from reference TRBV12-5 and TRBJ1-2, is DARVTQTPRHKVTEMGQEVTMRCQPILGHNTVFWYRQTMMQGLELLAYFRNRAPLDDSGMPKDRFSAEMPDATLATLKIQPSEPRDSAVYFCASGLEAGAGGYTFGSGTRLTVV.

The CDR3: CASSSRTEGISGYTF. The CDR3 nucleotides read TGCGCCAGCAGCTCCAGGACAGAGGGAATTAGTGGCTACACCTTC. J is TRBJ1-2 and V is TRBV5-1; D possibly corresponds to TRBD1 (6 bases). The V gene's germline CDR1 is SGHRS and CDR2 YFSETQ. V lost 3 bases and J lost 7, with 19 bases in between. This CDR3 is 15 amino acids long.

The V gene is TRBV19, the J gene TRBJ1-5; 8 bases fit TRBD1. The ends lost 3 bases at V and 3 bases at J; junction bases unmatched: 10. The germline gives CDR1 LNHDA, CDR2 SQIVND (reference sequence). The CDR3 length is 17 residues. CDR3 DNA sequence: TGTGCCAGTAGTATTCGTCAGGGGGCGCGAAACAATCAGCCCCAGCATTTT. It is translated as CASSIRQGARNNQPQHF.

The chain has TRBV5-1 and TRBJ2-1, with a tentative D call TRBD1 (6 bases). This CDR3 spans 15 amino acids. Germline CDR1 reads SGHRS; CDR2 reads YFSETQ. Trimming shortened V by 1 base and J by 2 bases, and 10 bases separated the two germline ends. The CDR3 nucleotides are TGCGCCAGCAGCTTGTCCAGGGGCACCTACAATGAGCAGTTCTTC. This sequence encodes CASSLSRGTYNEQFF.